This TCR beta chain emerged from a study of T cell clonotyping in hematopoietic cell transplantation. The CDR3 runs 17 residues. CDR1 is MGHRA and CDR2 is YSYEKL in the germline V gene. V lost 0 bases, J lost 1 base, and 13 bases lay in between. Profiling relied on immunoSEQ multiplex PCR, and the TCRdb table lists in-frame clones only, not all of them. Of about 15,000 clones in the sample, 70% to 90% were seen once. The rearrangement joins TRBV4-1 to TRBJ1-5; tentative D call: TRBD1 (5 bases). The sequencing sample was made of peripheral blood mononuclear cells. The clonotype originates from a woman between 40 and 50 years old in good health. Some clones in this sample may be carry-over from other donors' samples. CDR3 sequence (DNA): TGCGCCAGCAGCCAAGATATTGGGACGTTAAGCAATCAGCCCCAGCATTTT. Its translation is CASSQDIGTLSNQPQHF.